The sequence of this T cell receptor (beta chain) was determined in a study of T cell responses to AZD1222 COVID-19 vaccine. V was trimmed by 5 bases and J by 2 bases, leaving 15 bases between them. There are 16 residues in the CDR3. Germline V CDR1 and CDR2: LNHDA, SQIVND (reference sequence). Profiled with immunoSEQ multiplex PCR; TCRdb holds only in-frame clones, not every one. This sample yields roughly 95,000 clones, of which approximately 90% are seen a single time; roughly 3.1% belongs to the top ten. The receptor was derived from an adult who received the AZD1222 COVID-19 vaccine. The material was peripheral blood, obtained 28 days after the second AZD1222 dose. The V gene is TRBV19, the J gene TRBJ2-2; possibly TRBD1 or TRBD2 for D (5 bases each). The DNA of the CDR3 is TGTGCCAGTAGTCCCGGGACGGCGGCAAACACCGGGGAGCTGTTTTTT. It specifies CASSPGTAANTGELFF. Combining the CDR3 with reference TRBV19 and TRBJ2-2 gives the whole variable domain DGGITQSPKYLFRKEGQNVTLSCEQNLNHDAMYWYRQDPGQGLRLIYYSQIVNDFQKGDIAEGYSVSREKKESFPLTVTSAQKNPTAFYLCASSPGTAANTGELFFGEGSRLTVL.